The 17 T cell receptor beta chains in this list originate from one sample, sequenced in a study of T cells in Graves' hyperthyroidism and ophthalmopathy. RNA transcripts yielded amplified TCR beta CDR3 regions. The HTBI primer set served for first-round RT-PCR of the TCR CDR3. TCRdb re-derived calls from the multiplex PCR reads in MiXCR, one entry per CDR3 protein. Found here are approximately 600,000 distinct CDR3 sequences, approximately 14% of them singletons; the top ten hold around 7%. The sequenced sample consisted of blood. The receptors originated from a young woman with Graves' ophthalmopathy.

This clonotype was seen ten or more times. This chain uses TRBV20-1 with TRBJ1-1; perhaps TRBD1 as D (5 bases). The V gene lost 0 bases and the J gene lost 1 base, with 9 bases spanning the gap. The V gene's germline CDR1 is DFQATT and CDR2 SNEGSKA (reference sequence). The CDR3 is made up of 14 amino acids. CDR3 protein: CSARDQRGNTEAFF. The CDR3 DNA sequence: TGCAGTGCTAGAGATCAAAGGGGGAACACTGAAGCTTTCTTT.

At least ten counts were recorded for this clonotype. V usage is TRBV29-1 and J usage is TRBJ2-7; a possible D gene is TRBD1 (5 bases). The V end was cut by 2 bases, the J end by 3 bases, with 11 bases between. The germline V gene has CDR1 SQVTM and CDR2 ANQGSEA. This CDR3 contains 13 residues. The CDR3 DNA reads TGCAGCGTTGAAAGCCAGGGTGACTACGAGCAGTACTTC. This sequence encodes CSVESQGDYEQYF.

The table lists this clonotype with many counts. The V and J genes are TRBV12-3 or TRBV12-4 and TRBJ2-5, with unresolved D. This CDR3 comprises 12 residues. The V end was cut by 5 bases, the J end by 5 bases, with 9 bases between. The CDR3, as DNA: TGTGCCAGCAGTACACCAACGGAGACCCAGTACTTC. This gives the protein CASSTPTETQYF.

This chain uses TRBV19 with TRBJ2-1; 9 nucleotides line up with TRBD2. The CDR3 has 15 residues. Germline trimming cut 4 bases from V and 4 bases from J; bases unmatched to any gene: 5. Germline V gene lookup returns CDR1 LNHDA and CDR2 SQIVND (reference sequence). The CDR3 DNA sequence: TGTGCCAGTAGTACGCGGGAGGGACTATACAATGAGCAGTTCTTC. Its protein is CASSTREGLYNEQFF.

The chain links TRBV7-8 to TRBJ2-7; TRBD2 might be the D (6 bases). The CDR3 contains 12 residues. Trimming removed 5 bases at V and 4 bases at J, with 9 bases between. Per the germline V gene, CDR1 is SGHVS and CDR2 is FQNEAQ. As DNA, the CDR3 is TGTGCCAGCAGCAAGGGACTTTACGAGCAGTACTTC. It encodes CASSKGLYEQYF.

This clonotype was observed many times. This chain connects TRBV6-1 to TRBJ2-7, with D possibly matching TRBD2 (7 bases). The CDR3 spans 17 residues. Germline values: CDR1 MNHNS, CDR2 SASEGT. The V and J ends lost 5 bases and 6 bases respectively, with 26 bases between them. The CDR3: CASSYRGPWGGGGEQYF. DNA for the CDR3: TGTGCCAGCAGTTACCGCGGGCCCTGGGGAGGGGGAGGCGAGCAGTACTTC.

Worth noting for this clonotype: A read error is possible here, since a much larger clone lies one base away. The CDR3 DNA reads as TGTGCCAGCGGATACTACAATGAGCAGTTCTTC. As protein: CASGYYNEQFF. The chain employs TRBV27 and TRBJ2-1, with D hard to call. Trimming cost V 8 bases and J 3 bases, with 5 bases left between them. The germline gives CDR1 MNHEY, CDR2 SMNVEV (reference sequence). This CDR3 has 11 amino acids.

This clonotype has a count of ten or more. The chain recombines TRBV10-3 with TRBJ1-1; D may be TRBD1 (6 bases). The CDR3 consists of 16 residues. The germline V gene has CDR1 ENHRY and CDR2 SYGVKD. Trimming shortened V by 10 bases and J by 4 bases, and 25 bases separated the two germline ends. Here the CDR3 DNA reads TGTGCCACACAGAGTTTACGGGGGCGTTTGGGCACTGAAGCTTTCTTT. It translates to CATQSLRGRLGTEAFF.

At least ten counts were recorded for this clonotype. The J gene is TRBJ2-1, the V gene TRBV7-6; 11 nucleotides align to TRBD2. This CDR3 is built from 15 residues. V gave up 5 bases and J gave up 3 bases; unmatched junction bases: 3. The germline V gene has CDR1 SGHVS and CDR2 FNYEAQ. As DNA, the CDR3 is TGTGCCAGCAGCGGGGGACTAGCGGACTACAATGAGCAGTTCTTC. As protein: CASSGGLADYNEQFF.

This clonotype was recorded at least ten times. V is TRBV2 and J is TRBJ2-3; TRBD2 aligns across 8 bases. The V gene end was trimmed by 8 bases and the J gene end by 2 bases; junction bases not matched to a gene: 6. Per germline, CDR1 SNHLY and CDR2 FYNNEI. The CDR3 has 14 residues. CDR3 protein: CASAAGGFTDTQYF. The CDR3 nucleotides are TGTGCCAGCGCCGCGGGAGGTTTCACAGATACGCAGTATTTT.

The chain joins TRBV6-5 to TRBJ2-1, with 9 bases that match TRBD2. The CDR3 runs 16 residues. Trimming removed 0 bases from V and 5 bases from J; junction bases left unmatched: 5. Germline V gives CDR1 MNHEY, CDR2 SVGAGI. The DNA for the CDR3 is TGTGCCAGCAGTTACTCGAGGCTAGCGGGAAACAATGAGCAGTTCTTC. Residues: CASSYSRLAGNNEQFF.

The V gene is TRBV7-9, the J gene TRBJ1-6; 7 bases fit TRBD1. V lost 5 bases, J lost 10 bases, and 14 bases stayed unmatched. This CDR3 has 16 residues. Germline V gene data show CDR1 as SEHNR and CDR2 as FQNEAQ (reference sequence). For the CDR3, the DNA is TGTGCCAGCAGCCCCGGGACAGCATTACTCGAGTCACCCCTCCACTTT. Protein: CASSPGTALLESPLHF.

This clonotype has a count of ten or more. This rearrangement joins TRBV27 to TRBJ1-4, with D perhaps TRBD1 (5 bases). The CDR3 contains 17 residues. CDR1 is MNHEY and CDR2 is SMNVEV in the germline V gene (reference sequence). V was trimmed by 8 bases and J by 4 bases, leaving 23 bases between them. The CDR3 loop reads CASSELGALMNNEKLFF. The CDR3 nucleotides are TGTGCCAGCTCGGAGCTCGGGGCCCTAATGAATAATGAAAAACTGTTTTTT.

The chain carries TRBV2 and TRBJ1-6; D is uncertain. The germline gives CDR1 SNHLY, CDR2 FYNNEI. CDR3 size: 16 residues. V lost 6 bases to trimming and J lost 0 bases, with 12 bases between them. This CDR3 is CASSTTESSYNSPLHF. The CDR3 region has the DNA TGTGCCAGCAGCACGACGGAGAGCTCCTATAATTCACCCCTCCACTTT.

V gene TRBV19 combines with J gene TRBJ2-7, with TRBD1 matching 7 bases. Germline V gives CDR1 LNHDA, CDR2 SQIVND (reference sequence). There are 14 residues in the CDR3. V lost 4 bases to trimming and J lost 2 bases; unmatched junction nucleotides: 5. The CDR3 nucleotides read TGTGCCAGTAGTACAGGGGGTGGCCCCTACGAGCAGTACTTC. Amino acids: CASSTGGGPYEQYF.

This clonotype has at least ten counts. The J gene is TRBJ2-3, the V gene TRBV28, with a weak D call TRBD2 (5 bases). Germline CDR1 is MDHEN and CDR2 is SYDVKM. The CDR3 has 15 amino acids. V dropped 4 bases and J dropped 0 bases, with 11 bases sitting between them. The CDR3 DNA reads as TGTGCCAGCAGTTCCGGAGCGGAGAGCACAGATACGCAGTATTTT. Translated: CASSSGAESTDTQYF.

This clonotype was seen repeatedly, ten times or more. The chain has TRBV12-3 or TRBV12-4 and TRBJ2-2; D gene uncertain. CDR3 length equals 12 residues. V was pared by 7 bases and J by 4 bases, with 7 bases between. The CDR3 DNA is TGTGCCAGCACCTTTCCCACCGGGGAGCTGTTTTTT. Its protein is CASTFPTGELFF.